Each of the 14 T cell receptor beta chains below was sequenced from the same sample in a study of T cell changes during pregnancy in multiple sclerosis. Some clones are missing from TCRdb's copy, which holds only in-frame ones; the method was immunoSEQ multiplex PCR. The table records 15,000 to 25,000 clones, 70% to 90% of them present only once. This material consisted of CD8+ T cells from peripheral blood mononuclear cells, taken in the third trimester of pregnancy. Receptors were obtained from a female donor in good health, enrolled as a control in a pregnancy study.

This rearrangement joins TRBV28 to TRBJ2-6; TRBD1 aligns across 9 bases. V shed 6 bases, J shed 0 bases, and the junction held 6 bases outside the gene matches. This CDR3 is 17 amino acids long. CDR1 MDHEN and CDR2 SYDVKM come from the germline V gene. CDR3 residues: CASRDRGRDSGANVLTF. The CDR3 nucleotides are TGTGCCAGCAGGGACAGGGGCCGGGACTCTGGGGCCAACGTCCTGACTTTC.

The V gene is TRBV9, the J gene TRBJ2-7; TRBD2 is a possible D gene (5 bases). Germline V gene sequence: CDR1 SGDLS, CDR2 YYNGEE. Trimming cost V 0 bases and J 2 bases, with 15 bases left between them. The CDR3 is 16 residues long. CDR3 sequence reads: CASSVGGGRVPYEQYF. For the CDR3, the DNA is TGTGCCAGCAGCGTAGGAGGAGGCCGGGTACCCTACGAGCAGTACTTC.

This rearrangement joins TRBV15 to TRBJ2-1, with 7 bases lining up with TRBD2. Germline loops: CDR1 LNHNV, CDR2 YYDKDF (reference sequence). The CDR3 spans 15 residues. With 4 bases clipped from V and 10 bases from J, the junction kept 13 bases outside the gene matches. The CDR3 coding sequence is TGTGCCACCAGCAAGTCGTCGGGGGGATCGGACGAGCAGTTCTTC. The encoded protein is CATSKSSGGSDEQFF.

This clone was recorded only once. V is TRBV4-1 and J is TRBJ2-2; D uncertain. The V end was cut by 1 base, the J end by 0 bases, with 6 bases between. The length of the CDR3 is 15 residues. The germline CDR1 and CDR2 sequences are MGHRA and YSYEKL. The CDR3 DNA reads TGCGCCAGCAGCCAAGGAGCCCCGAACACCGGGGAGCTGTTTTTT. The encoded protein is CASSQGAPNTGELFF.

The chain carries TRBV9 and TRBJ1-2; the D gene is possibly TRBD1 (5 bases). The CDR3 is 14 amino acids. Germline CDR1 is SGDLS and CDR2 is YYNGEE. The V end lost 3 bases, the J end lost 2 bases, and 11 bases lay between the germline ends. CDR3 region: CASSGGGANYGYTF. As DNA, the CDR3 is TGTGCCAGCAGCGGAGGAGGGGCGAACTATGGCTACACCTTC.

The J gene is TRBJ2-3, the V gene TRBV27, with 8 nucleotides matching TRBD1. This CDR3 contains 15 residues. Unmatched junction bases numbered 7, after V lost 5 bases and J lost 3 bases. CDR1 is MNHEY and CDR2 is SMNVEV in the germline V gene (reference sequence). The DNA for the CDR3 is TGTGCCAGCAGTCCCCCCGGACAGGGAACAGATACGCAGTATTTT. Encoded protein: CASSPPGQGTDTQYF.

With respect to this clone: A read error may produce the germline difference seen at one junction end. The V gene is TRBV2, the J gene TRBJ2-7; D unclear. Per germline, CDR1 SNHLY and CDR2 FYNNEI. This CDR3 region has 10 residues. CDR3 DNA: TGTGCCAGCAGTGGGGCAGGCAGAGACTTC. It yields the protein CASSGAGRDF.

The J gene is TRBJ1-1, the V gene TRBV11-2, with D unclear. The CDR3 is made up of 16 amino acids. Germline-derived CDR1 and CDR2 are SGHAT and FQNNGV. Trimming pared 6 bases from V and 3 bases from J, leaving 20 bases between. CDR3 sequence (DNA): TGTGCCAGCAGTCAGCCCCTTATATCGGGAGACACTGAAGCTTTCTTT. Protein sequence: CASSQPLISGDTEAFF.

CDR3 coding DNA: TGTGCCATCAGTACAGCGGGGGGGGACCTTTACAATGAGCAGTTCTTC. As protein: CAISTAGGDLYNEQFF. The V and J genes are TRBV10-3 and TRBJ2-1, with 10 nucleotides matching TRBD2. This CDR3 spans 16 amino acids. Germline V CDR1 and CDR2: ENHRY, SYGVKD. The V gene end was trimmed by 5 bases and the J gene end by 4 bases; junction bases not matched to a gene: 8.

This sequence joins TRBV2 and TRBJ2-7; a possible D gene is TRBD1 (6 bases). Between the trimmed V and J ends, which lost 4 bases and 1 base, there was a span of 17 bases. Germline-derived CDR1 and CDR2 are SNHLY and FYNNEI. The CDR3 runs to 16 residues. The CDR3 loop is CASSVWKWDNSYEQYF. CDR3 in DNA: TGTGCCAGCAGTGTATGGAAGTGGGACAATTCCTACGAGCAGTACTTC.

By frequency in the sample, this clone is medium-sized. This sequence joins TRBV14 and TRBJ2-7; TRBD1 matches at 9 bases. Unmatched junction bases numbered 8, after V lost 2 bases and J lost 6 bases. This CDR3 has 15 residues. Germline loops: CDR1 SGHDN, CDR2 FVKESK. This chain's CDR3 is CASSQSRDRVSEQYF. Here the CDR3 DNA reads TGTGCCAGCAGCCAATCCCGGGACAGGGTGTCCGAGCAGTACTTC. Variable domain in full (rest from reference TRBV14 and TRBJ2-7): EAGVTQFPSHSVIEKGQTVTLRCDPISGHDNLYWYRRVMGKEIKFLLHFVKESKQDESGMPNNRFLAERTGGTYSTLKVQPAELEDSGVYFCASSQSRDRVSEQYFGPGTRLTVT.

The CDR3 sequence: CASSLRGTGAPQQPQHF. CDR3 bases: TGTGCCAGCAGCTTACGCGGGACAGGGGCTCCGCAACAGCCCCAGCATTTT. The chain recombines TRBV13 with TRBJ1-5; 10 nucleotides align to TRBD1. The CDR3 totals 17 residues. The V gene end was trimmed by 2 bases and the J gene end by 7 bases; junction bases not matched to a gene: 11. The germline gives CDR1 PRHDT, CDR2 FYEKMQ (reference sequence).

The V and J genes are TRBV4-2 and TRBJ2-4; a weak D match, TRBD2 (6 bases). Germline loops: CDR1 LGHNA, CDR2 YNFKEQ. The CDR3 length is 15 residues. The V end lost 3 bases, the J end lost 3 bases, and 12 bases lay between the germline ends. CDR3 bases: TGTGCCAGCAGCCAGGTTCGGGGGAACAAAAACATTCAGTACTTC. Protein sequence: CASSQVRGNKNIQYF.

The chain carries TRBV5-6 and TRBJ2-3; 7 nucleotides align to TRBD2. Germline CDR1 and CDR2: SGHDT and YYEEEE. Germline trimming cut 3 bases from V and 0 bases from J; bases unmatched to any gene: 4. This CDR3 is 15 amino acids long. CDR3 nucleotide sequence: TGTGCCAGCAGCTGGGAAGCGGGGAGCACAGATACGCAGTATTTT. Translation: CASSWEAGSTDTQYF.